These T cell receptor beta chains were read from a single sample in a study of blood T cell repertoires in COVID-19. Data came from immunoSEQ multiplex PCR; TCRdb stores just in-frame clones and leaves some out. The table has 100,000 to 150,000 clones, around two thirds seen once. Sample: peripheral blood. All receptors derive from a woman aged 70 to 79 with acute or convalescent COVID-19. CDR3s include the opening cysteine and the closing phenylalanine or tryptophan. Fields, in order: D gene, clone size, V gene, J gene, CDR3 protein. D genes are given only for firm matches. For some rows the clone size is stated as once, few or many, or as a class when expanded; others skip it.

>TRBD2|-|TRBV7-2|TRBJ2-7
CASSFGTRAYEQYF
>-|-|TRBV12-2|TRBJ1-6
CASRLGTGRNSPLHF
>TRBD1|-|TRBV9|TRBJ2-5
CASSVAFGQGQETQYF
>-|-|TRBV2|TRBJ1-1
CASTLAGDTEAFF
>TRBD1|-|TRBV19|TRBJ1-3
CASSIRGTGRFGNTIYF
>TRBD1|-|TRBV27|TRBJ1-2
CASSLTRDRGYTF
>TRBD1|-|TRBV18|TRBJ2-6
CASSSKTGSGANVLTF
>TRBD2|-|TRBV5-4|TRBJ2-7
CASSLASGGVGEQYF
>TRBD2|-|TRBV3-1/TRBV3-2|TRBJ2-1
CASSYSGWREGSYNEQFF
>-|-|TRBV7-3|TRBJ2-6
CASSLQGPGANVLTF
>TRBD2|once|TRBV6-2/TRBV6-3|TRBJ2-1
CASSPTGTSGGDEQFF
>TRBD2|once|TRBV7-9|TRBJ2-5
CASSELAGEETQYF
>TRBD2|-|TRBV27|TRBJ2-7
CASSLGLAGVLDEQYF
>TRBD1|-|TRBV28|TRBJ1-5
CASSVSRGRFGNQPQHF
>TRBD1|-|TRBV10-3|TRBJ1-1
CAISDGTVNTEAFF
>-|-|TRBV13|TRBJ2-5
CASCQRTTDSVETQYF
>-|-|TRBV28|TRBJ2-5
CASSSGTQLGTQYF
>-|few|TRBV4-1|TRBJ1-2
CASSQELPSYGYTF
>TRBD2|-|TRBV2|TRBJ2-2
CASSELAGATGELFF
>-|-|TRBV12-1|TRBJ2-2
CASSFHRGPNTGELFF
>TRBD1|-|TRBV7-2|TRBJ1-4
CASSPGQGNEKLFF
>TRBD1|-|TRBV6-5|TRBJ1-1
CASSSGQVVKTEAFF
>TRBD1|-|TRBV6-5|TRBJ2-1
CASRDRGTNNEQFF
>TRBD1|once|TRBV18|TRBJ1-2
CASSWTGQGADGYTF
>-|-|TRBV5-1|-
CASSLAQRGALSYEQYF
>TRBD1|-|TRBV5-1|TRBJ2-2
CASSFPTGGENTGELFF
>-|-|TRBV6-5|TRBJ1-2
CASSRIGSYGYTF
>-|-|TRBV7-3|TRBJ2-3
CASSSIATDTQYF
>TRBD2|-|TRBV9|TRBJ2-7
CASGRDYEQYF
>TRBD2|once|TRBV19|TRBJ2-2
CASSRRGTSGMWTGELFF
>-|-|TRBV12-5|TRBJ1-1
CASGSGLYSIF
>TRBD2|-|TRBV14|TRBJ2-3
CASSQVNSGRFTDTQYF
>-|few|TRBV11-2|TRBJ2-5
CASSTQETQYF
>TRBD1|-|TRBV5-6|TRBJ1-2
CASSPTGVYGYTF
>TRBD1|-|TRBV29-1|TRBJ2-7
CSVGTVSYEQYF
>-|many|TRBV6-6|TRBJ2-7
CASSQHYEQYF
>TRBD2|-|TRBV7-2|TRBJ2-5
CASSIGLTSGGETQYF